This T cell receptor beta chain was sequenced in a study of cytomegalovirus exposure and HLA in healthy donors. Study information: Among the 350 to 400 donors who were genotyped, 81% fell in the genetic ancestry cluster that is associated with self-reported Caucasian donors. Study findings and constraints: Whilst most TCR sequences proved rare, a subset of public TCRs occurred across many donors. Of the V segments, some could not be distinguished, including TRBV6-2 and TRBV6-3, and were excluded.

As concerns this clone: No antigen is known for it.

V was clipped by 7 bases and J by 0 bases, with 15 bases between them. CDR3 size: 15 residues. Germline loops: CDR1 MDHEN, CDR2 SYDVKM. Amplification used 60 Vbeta primers and 13 Jbeta primers. The protocol was immunoSEQ multiplex PCR, while the TCRdb copy is restricted to in-frame clones and leaves out a portion. The data show some 180,000 clones, about 80% seen once. Sequencing was performed on PBMCs. The chain joins TRBV28 to TRBJ1-2; TRBD1 might be the D (6 bases). The receptor's source is a man between 40 and 49 years old in good health and CMV-seronegative. CDR3 region: CASNSPGQTNYGYTF. CDR3 nucleotide sequence: TGTGCCAGCAACTCACCCGGACAGACTAACTATGGCTACACCTTC.